This T cell receptor (beta chain) emerged from a study of Ad26.COV2.S vaccination and SARS-CoV-2 variants. Study summary: COV1001, an Ad26.COV2.S trial, supplied this vaccine-arm donor. Study-level points and caveats: Total T cell responses, in the TCR breadth and depth analyses, may have been underestimated.

Looked up from germline, CDR1 is SGDLS and CDR2 is YYNGEE. V was shortened by 2 bases and J by 0 bases, with 9 bases between the two germline ends. The CDR3 consists of 15 residues. The table came from immunoSEQ multiplex PCR; TCRdb's copy has only in-frame clones and leaves some out. The sample shows approximately 280,000 clones, more than 75% of them seen only once. Indicated treatment: some 20 received Ad26.COV2.S at low or high dose, single or two shots; several received placebo; per-sample allocation not given. Following the first vaccine or placebo injection, samples were taken on day 63. Boston provided a donor who was an adult aged 18-55 years. To note about this clone: Its cognate antigen is unknown.

The receptor was isolated from a person aged 18 to 65 who received the Ad26.COV2.S COVID-19 vaccine or a placebo. This specimen was peripheral blood, taken in a trial of Ad26.COV2.S vaccine versus placebo. The chain is built from TRBV9 and TRBJ2-4; D is undetermined. CDR3 loop: CASSVDPVAKNIQYF. The CDR3 DNA reads as TGTGCCAGCAGCGTCGACCCGGTAGCCAAAAACATTCAGTACTTC.